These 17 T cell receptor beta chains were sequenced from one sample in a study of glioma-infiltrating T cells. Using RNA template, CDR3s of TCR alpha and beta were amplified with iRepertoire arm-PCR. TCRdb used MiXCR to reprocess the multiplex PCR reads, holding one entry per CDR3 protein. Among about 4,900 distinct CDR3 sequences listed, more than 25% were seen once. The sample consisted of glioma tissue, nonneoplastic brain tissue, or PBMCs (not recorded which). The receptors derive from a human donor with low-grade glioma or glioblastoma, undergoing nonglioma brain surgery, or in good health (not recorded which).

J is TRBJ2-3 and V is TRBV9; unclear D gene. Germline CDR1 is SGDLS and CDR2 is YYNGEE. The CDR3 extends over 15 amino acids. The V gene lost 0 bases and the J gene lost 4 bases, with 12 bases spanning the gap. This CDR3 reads CASSVVGAGADTQYF. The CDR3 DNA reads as TGTGCCAGCAGCGTAGTCGGAGCAGGCGCAGATACGCAGTATTTT. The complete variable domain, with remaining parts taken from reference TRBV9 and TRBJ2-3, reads DSGVTQTPKHLITATGQRVTLRCSPRSGDLSVYWYQQSLDQGLQFLIQYYNGEERAKGNILERFSAQQFPDLHSELNLSSLELGDSALYFCASSVVGAGADTQYFGPGTRLTVL.

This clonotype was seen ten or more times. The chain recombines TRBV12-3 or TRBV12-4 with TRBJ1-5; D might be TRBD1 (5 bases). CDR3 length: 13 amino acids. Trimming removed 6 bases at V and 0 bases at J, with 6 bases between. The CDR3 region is CASRTGSNQPQHF. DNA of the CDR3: TGTGCCAGCAGAACAGGTAGCAATCAGCCCCAGCATTTT.

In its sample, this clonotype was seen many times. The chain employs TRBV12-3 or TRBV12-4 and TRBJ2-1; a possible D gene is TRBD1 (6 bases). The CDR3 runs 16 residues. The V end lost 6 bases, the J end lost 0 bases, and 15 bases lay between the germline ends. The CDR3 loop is CASSSRQVSSYNEQFF. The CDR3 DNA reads TGTGCCAGCAGCAGTCGACAGGTCAGCTCCTACAATGAGCAGTTCTTC.

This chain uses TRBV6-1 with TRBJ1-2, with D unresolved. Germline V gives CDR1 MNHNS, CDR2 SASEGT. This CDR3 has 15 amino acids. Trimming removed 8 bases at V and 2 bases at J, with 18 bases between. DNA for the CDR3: TGTGCCAGCGGTCGCCATCTCGGGCAAAACTATGGCTACACCTTC. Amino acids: CASGRHLGQNYGYTF.

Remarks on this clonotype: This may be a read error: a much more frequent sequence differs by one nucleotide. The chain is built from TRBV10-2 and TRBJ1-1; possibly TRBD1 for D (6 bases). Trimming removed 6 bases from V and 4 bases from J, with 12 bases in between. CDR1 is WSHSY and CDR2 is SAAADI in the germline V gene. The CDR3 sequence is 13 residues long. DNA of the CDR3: TGCGCCAGCAGACAGGGACTGGTCACTGAAGCTTTCTTT. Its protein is CASRQGLVTEAFF.

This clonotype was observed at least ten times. The CDR3 bases are TGCGCCAGCAGCTCCATAGGGGAGCTAAGCACAGATACGCAGTATTTT. Amino acids: CASSSIGELSTDTQYF. This chain links TRBV5-1 with TRBJ2-3; D possibly matches TRBD1 or TRBD2 (5 bases each). The CDR3 is 16 residues long. The V end was cut by 3 bases, the J end by 0 bases, with 14 bases between. The germline V gene has CDR1 SGHRS and CDR2 YFSETQ.

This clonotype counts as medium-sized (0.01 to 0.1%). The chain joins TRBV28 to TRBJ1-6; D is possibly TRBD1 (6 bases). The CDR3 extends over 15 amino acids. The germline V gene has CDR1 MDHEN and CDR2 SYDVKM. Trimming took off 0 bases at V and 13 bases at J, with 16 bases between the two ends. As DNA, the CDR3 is TGTGCCAGCAGTTTATGGGGGGCGACCGCCCAGCCCCTCCACTTT. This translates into CASSLWGATAQPLHF.

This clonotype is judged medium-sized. The CDR3 sequence: CASSPRGMGDNSPLHF. As DNA, the CDR3 is TGTGCCAGCTCACCACGCGGGATGGGGGACAATTCACCCCTCCACTTT. The chain couples TRBV18 to TRBJ1-6; a possible D gene is TRBD1 (5 bases). Germline V gene sequence: CDR1 KGHSH, CDR2 LQKENI. V shed 1 base and J shed 7 bases, with 14 bases lying between them. This CDR3 has 16 residues.

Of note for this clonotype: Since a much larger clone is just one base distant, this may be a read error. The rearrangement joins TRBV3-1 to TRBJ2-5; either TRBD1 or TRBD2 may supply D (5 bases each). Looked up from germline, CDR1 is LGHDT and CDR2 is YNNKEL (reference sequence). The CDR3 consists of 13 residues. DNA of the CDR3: TGTGCCAGCAGCCTCCAACGGGGCCAGACCAAGTACTTC. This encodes CASSLQRGQTKYF.

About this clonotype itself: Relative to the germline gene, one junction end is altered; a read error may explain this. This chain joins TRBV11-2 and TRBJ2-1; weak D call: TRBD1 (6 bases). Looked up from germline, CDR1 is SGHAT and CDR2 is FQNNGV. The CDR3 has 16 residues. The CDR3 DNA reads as TGTGCCAGCATCCGCCTCTACAGACAGGCGTACAATGAGCATTTCTTC. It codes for CASIRLYRQAYNEHFF.

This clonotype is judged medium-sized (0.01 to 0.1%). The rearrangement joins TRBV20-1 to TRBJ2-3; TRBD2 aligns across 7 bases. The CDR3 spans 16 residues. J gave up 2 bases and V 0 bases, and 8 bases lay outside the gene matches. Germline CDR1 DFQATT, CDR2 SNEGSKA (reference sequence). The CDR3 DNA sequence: TGCAGTGCTAGAGATCCCCGGGCGGGAGCCACAGATACGCAGTATTTT. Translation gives CSARDPRAGATDTQYF.

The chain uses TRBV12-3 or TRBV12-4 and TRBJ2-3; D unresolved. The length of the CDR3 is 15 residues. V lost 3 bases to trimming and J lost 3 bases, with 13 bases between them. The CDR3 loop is CASSLRPMGTDTQYF. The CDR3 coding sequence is TGTGCCAGCAGTTTGAGGCCGATGGGGACAGATACGCAGTATTTT.

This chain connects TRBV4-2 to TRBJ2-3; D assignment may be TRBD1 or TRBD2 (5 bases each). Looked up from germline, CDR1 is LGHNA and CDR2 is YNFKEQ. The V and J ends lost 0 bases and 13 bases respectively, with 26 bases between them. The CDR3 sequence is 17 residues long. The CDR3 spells CASSQDGGEAHTDAKYF. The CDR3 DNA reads TGTGCCAGCAGCCAAGATGGGGGAGAGGCGCATACAGATGCGAAGTATTTT.

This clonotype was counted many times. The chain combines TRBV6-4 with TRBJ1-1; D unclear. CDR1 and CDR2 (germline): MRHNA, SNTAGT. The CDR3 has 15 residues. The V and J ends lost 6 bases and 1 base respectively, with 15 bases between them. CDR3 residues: CASRPEGATNTEAFF. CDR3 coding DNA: TGTGCCAGCAGGCCAGAGGGAGCAACGAACACTGAAGCTTTCTTT.

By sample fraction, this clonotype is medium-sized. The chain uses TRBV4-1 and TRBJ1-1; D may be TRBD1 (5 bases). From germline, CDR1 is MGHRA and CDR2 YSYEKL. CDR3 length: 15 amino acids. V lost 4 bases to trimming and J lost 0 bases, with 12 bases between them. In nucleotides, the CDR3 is TGCGCCAGCAGCCGGGGCGGGGGGTTGAACACTGAAGCTTTCTTT. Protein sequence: CASSRGGGLNTEAFF.

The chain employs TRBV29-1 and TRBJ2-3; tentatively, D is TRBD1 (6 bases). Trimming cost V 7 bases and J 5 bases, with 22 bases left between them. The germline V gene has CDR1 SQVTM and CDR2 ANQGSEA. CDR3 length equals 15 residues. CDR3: CSAETPGAEEDTQYF. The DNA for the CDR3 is TGCAGCGCCGAAACCCCAGGGGCAGAGGAAGATACGCAGTATTTT.

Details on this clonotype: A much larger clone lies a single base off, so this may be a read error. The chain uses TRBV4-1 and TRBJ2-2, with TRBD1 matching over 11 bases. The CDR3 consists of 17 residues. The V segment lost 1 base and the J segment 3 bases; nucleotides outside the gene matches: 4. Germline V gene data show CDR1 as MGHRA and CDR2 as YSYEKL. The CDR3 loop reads CASSQGSDRGHTGELFF. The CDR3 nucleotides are TGCGCCAGCAGCCAAGGATCGGACAGGGGGCACACCGGGGAGCTGTTTTTT.